These T cell receptor beta chains were read from a single sample in a study of T cell repertoires in cytomegalovirus infection. Antigens of these TCRs are unknown. TCRdb reprocessed the reads via MiXCR and lists one record per CDR3 protein. The data hold 830,000 or so distinct CDR3 sequences, with about 30% observed a single time. Sequenced material: cultured CD8+ T cells from PBMCs, taken from culture after CMV antigen stimulation. These receptors all come from a human donor in good health (CMV status not recorded). Some clones in this sample may be carry-over from other donors' samples. The CDR3 runs from the conserved cysteine through the conserved F or W. D genes are given only for firm matches. Expanded clones are given a class, and other clones once, few, many or no size at all.

D gene | J gene | clone size | V gene | CDR3 protein | CDR3 DNA
NA | TRBJ1-1 | few | TRBV27 | CASSFYPGSEAFF | TGTGCCAGCAGTTTCTACCCAGGGTCTGAAGCTTTCTTT
NA | TRBJ2-3 | NA | TRBV13 | CASRHLKASDTQYF | TGTGCCAGCCGTCACCTTAAAGCATCAGATACGCAGTATTTT
NA | TRBJ2-1 | NA | TRBV7-6 | CASTHGDGHSYNEQFF | TGTGCCAGCACCCACGGGGACGGGCACTCCTACAATGAGCAGTTCTTC
TRBD2 | TRBJ2-1 | NA | TRBV2 | CASSPRLAGGNRNEQFF | TGTGCCAGCAGCCCCAGACTAGCGGGGGGCAATCGCAATGAGCAGTTCTTC
NA | TRBJ1-6 | NA | TRBV18 | CASQAARKGPNSPLHF | TGTGCCAGCCAGGCTGCTCGGAAAGGTCCCAATTCACCCCTCCACTTT
TRBD1 | TRBJ2-6 | NA | TRBV5-5 | CASSPTGFGANVLTF | TGTGCCAGCAGCCCGACAGGGTTTGGGGCCAACGTCCTGACTTTC
TRBD2 | TRBJ2-2 | NA | TRBV6-2/TRBV6-3 | CASSFGLAGGLEKDTGELFF | TGTGCCAGCAGTTTCGGACTAGCGGGGGGGCTTGAAAAGGACACCGGGGAGCTGTTTTTT
NA | TRBJ1-5 | few | TRBV10-3 | CAISESAGARNQPQHF | TGTGCCATCAGTGAGTCCGCGGGGGCGCGAAATCAGCCCCAGCATTTT
NA | TRBJ1-3 | NA | TRBV2 | CASSEVGAELWNTIYF | TGTGCCAGCAGTGAAGTGGGGGCTGAGCTCTGGAACACCATATATTTT
NA | TRBJ2-2 | many | TRBV6-1 | CASSAWRGGGELFF | TGTGCCAGCAGTGCCTGGCGAGGGGGCGGGGAGCTGTTTTTT
TRBD1 | TRBJ1-1 | few | TRBV19 | CASSILYPQGARNTEAFF | TGTGCCAGTAGTATTTTATACCCTCAGGGGGCCAGGAACACTGAAGCTTTCTTT
NA | TRBJ2-1 | NA | TRBV4-1 | CASSQAWGGRNEQFF | TGCGCCAGCAGCCAAGCGTGGGGGGGGCGTAATGAGCAGTTCTTC